The clone carrying this T cell receptor (beta chain) was picked up a small number of times. Its antigen is unknown. CDR1 is MNHEY, CDR2 SVGEGT, per germline. This CDR3 is 13 amino acids long. After removal of 9 bases from V and 1 base from J, the junction contained 4 bases not matched to a gene. The data were taken from a study of T-cell reconstitution after alpha-beta-depleted transplantation in children. Molecular barcoding with unique molecular identifiers was used for the TCRbeta library. TCRdb used MiXCR to reprocess the PCR reads, holding one entry per CDR3 protein. This sample carries about 980,000 distinct CDR3 sequences, around 30% of them seen once, and the ten largest clones take over 25%. Study results and caveats: A year had passed since transplant, and T-cell counts and diversity by then came mostly from newly produced T cells. The study traced high day-60 TCRbeta diversity in some patients to surviving recipient T cells and thymic progenitors. Reportedly, roughly two months post-transplant, alpha-beta T cells arose from several hundred expanded graft clones.

J is TRBJ2-3 and V is TRBV6-2 or TRBV6-3; TRBD2 aligns across 7 bases. The sequences come from PBMCs, mostly from graft donor cells, collected 360 days after TCRalphabeta/CD19-depleted stem cell transplant. The clonotype originates from a boy less than two years old who had a stem cell transplant for SCID, so the T cells may come from the graft donor. CDR3 residues: CASSGPRTDTQYF. The CDR3 region has the DNA TGTGCCAGTAGCGGGCCCCGCACAGATACGCAGTATTTT.